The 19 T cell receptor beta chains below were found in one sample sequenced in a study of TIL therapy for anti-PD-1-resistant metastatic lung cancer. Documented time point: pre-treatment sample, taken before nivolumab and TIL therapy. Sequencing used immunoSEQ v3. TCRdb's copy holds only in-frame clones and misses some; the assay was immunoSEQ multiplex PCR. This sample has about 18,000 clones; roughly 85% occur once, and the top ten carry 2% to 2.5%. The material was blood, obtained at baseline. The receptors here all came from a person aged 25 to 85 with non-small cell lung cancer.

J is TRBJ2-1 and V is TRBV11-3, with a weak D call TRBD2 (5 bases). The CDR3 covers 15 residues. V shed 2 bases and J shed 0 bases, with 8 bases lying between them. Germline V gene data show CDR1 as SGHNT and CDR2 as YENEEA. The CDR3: CASSLYGDSYNEQFF. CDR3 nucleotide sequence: TGTGCCAGCAGCTTATACGGGGACTCCTACAATGAGCAGTTCTTC. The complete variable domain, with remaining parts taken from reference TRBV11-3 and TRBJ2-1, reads EAGVVQSPRYKIIEKKQPVAFWCNPISGHNTLYWYLQNLGQGPELLIRYENEEAVDDSQLPKDRFSAERLKGVDSTLKIQPAELGDSAVYLCASSLYGDSYNEQFFGPGTRLTVL.

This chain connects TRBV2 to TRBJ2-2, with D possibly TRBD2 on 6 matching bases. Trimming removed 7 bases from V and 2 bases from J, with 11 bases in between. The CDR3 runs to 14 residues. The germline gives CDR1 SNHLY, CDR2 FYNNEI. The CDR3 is CASNVAVNTGELFF. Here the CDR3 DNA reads TGTGCCAGCAACGTAGCGGTTAACACCGGGGAGCTGTTTTTT.

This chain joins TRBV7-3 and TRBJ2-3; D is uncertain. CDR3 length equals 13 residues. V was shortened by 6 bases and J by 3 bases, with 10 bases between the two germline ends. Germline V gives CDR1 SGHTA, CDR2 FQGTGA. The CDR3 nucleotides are TGTGCCAGCAGTGGGCGACTGACAGATACGCAGTATTTT. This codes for CASSGRLTDTQYF.

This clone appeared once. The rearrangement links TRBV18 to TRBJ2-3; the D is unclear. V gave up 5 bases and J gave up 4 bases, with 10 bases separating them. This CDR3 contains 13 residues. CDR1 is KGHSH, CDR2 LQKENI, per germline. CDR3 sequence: CASSSNPPDTQYF. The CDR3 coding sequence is TGTGCCAGCTCATCCAACCCCCCAGATACGCAGTATTTT.

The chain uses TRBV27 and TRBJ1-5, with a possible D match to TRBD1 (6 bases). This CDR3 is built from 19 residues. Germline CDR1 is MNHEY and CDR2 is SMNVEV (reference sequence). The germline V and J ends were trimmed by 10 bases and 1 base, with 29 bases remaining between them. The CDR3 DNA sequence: TGTGCCACAAAAAAACCATACAGGGCACCGAATCCAAGCAATCAGCCCCAGCATTTT. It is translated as CATKKPYRAPNPSNQPQHF.

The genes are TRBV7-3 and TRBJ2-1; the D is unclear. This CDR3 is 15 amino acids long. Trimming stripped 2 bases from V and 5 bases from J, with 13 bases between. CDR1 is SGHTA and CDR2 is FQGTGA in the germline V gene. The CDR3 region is CASSLQAGSNNEQFF. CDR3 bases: TGTGCCAGCAGCTTACAGGCCGGGTCGAACAATGAGCAGTTCTTC.

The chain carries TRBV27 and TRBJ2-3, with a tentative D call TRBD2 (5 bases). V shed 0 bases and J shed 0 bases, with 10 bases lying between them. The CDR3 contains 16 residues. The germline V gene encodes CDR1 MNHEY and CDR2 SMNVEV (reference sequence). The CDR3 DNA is TGTGCCAGCAGTTTATCGACGGGAAGGAGCACAGATACGCAGTATTTT. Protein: CASSLSTGRSTDTQYF.

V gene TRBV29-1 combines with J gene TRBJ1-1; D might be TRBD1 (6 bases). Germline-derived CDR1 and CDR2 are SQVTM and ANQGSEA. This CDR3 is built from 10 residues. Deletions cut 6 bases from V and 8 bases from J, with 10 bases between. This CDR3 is CSVPTGEAFF. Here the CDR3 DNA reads TGCAGCGTCCCAACAGGGGAAGCTTTCTTT.

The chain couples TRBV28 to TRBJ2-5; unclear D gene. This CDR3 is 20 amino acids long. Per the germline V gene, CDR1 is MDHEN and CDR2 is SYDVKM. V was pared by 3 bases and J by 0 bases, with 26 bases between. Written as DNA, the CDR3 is TGTGCCAGCAGTTTTTATATCAGTATACGCCCAACAGAGGACCAAGAGACCCAGTACTTC. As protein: CASSFYISIRPTEDQETQYF.

CDR3 region: CASSLGGYKEKLFF. The CDR3 DNA follows: TGTGCCAGCAGCTTAGGCGGGTATAAGGAAAAACTGTTTTTT. The chain combines TRBV7-2 with TRBJ1-4; D not resolved. The CDR3 is 14 residues long. Germline CDR1 is SGHTA and CDR2 is FQGNSA. V lost 1 base to trimming and J lost 8 bases, with 11 bases between them.

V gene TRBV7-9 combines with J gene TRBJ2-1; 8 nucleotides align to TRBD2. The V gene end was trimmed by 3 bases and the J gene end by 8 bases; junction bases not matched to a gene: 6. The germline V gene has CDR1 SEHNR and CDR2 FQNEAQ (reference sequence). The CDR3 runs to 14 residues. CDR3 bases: TGTGCCAGCAGCTTCCAGCTAGCGGGCGATGAGCAGTTCTTC. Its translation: CASSFQLAGDEQFF.

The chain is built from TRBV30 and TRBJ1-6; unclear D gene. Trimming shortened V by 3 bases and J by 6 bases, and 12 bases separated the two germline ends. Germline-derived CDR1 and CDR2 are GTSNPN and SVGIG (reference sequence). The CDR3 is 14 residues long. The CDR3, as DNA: TGTGCCTGGAGCCCAGCCTATACTAATTCACCCCTCCACTTT. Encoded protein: CAWSPAYTNSPLHF.

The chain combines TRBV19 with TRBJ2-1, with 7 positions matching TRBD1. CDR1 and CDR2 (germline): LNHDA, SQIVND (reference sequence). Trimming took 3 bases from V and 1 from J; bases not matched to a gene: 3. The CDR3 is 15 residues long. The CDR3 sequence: CASSIQGESYNEQFF. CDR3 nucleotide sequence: TGTGCCAGTAGTATCCAGGGGGAATCCTACAATGAGCAGTTCTTC.

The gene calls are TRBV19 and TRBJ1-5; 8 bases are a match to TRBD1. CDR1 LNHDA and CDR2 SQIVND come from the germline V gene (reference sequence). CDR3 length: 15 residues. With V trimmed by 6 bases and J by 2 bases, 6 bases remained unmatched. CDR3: CASSGTGGRNQPQHF. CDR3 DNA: TGTGCCAGTAGCGGGACAGGTGGTCGCAATCAGCCCCAGCATTTT. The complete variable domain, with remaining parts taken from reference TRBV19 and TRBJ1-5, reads DGGITQSPKYLFRKEGQNVTLSCEQNLNHDAMYWYRQDPGQGLRLIYYSQIVNDFQKGDIAEGYSVSREKKESFPLTVTSAQKNPTAFYLCASSGTGGRNQPQHFGDGTRLSIL.

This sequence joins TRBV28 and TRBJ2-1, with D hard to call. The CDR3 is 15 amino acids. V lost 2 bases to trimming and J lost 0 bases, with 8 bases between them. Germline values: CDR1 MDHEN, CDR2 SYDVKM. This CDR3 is CASSLGSVSYNEQFF. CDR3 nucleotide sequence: TGTGCCAGCAGTTTAGGGTCTGTCTCCTACAATGAGCAGTTCTTC. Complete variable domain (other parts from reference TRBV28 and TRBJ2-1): DVKVTQSSRYLVKRTGEKVFLECVQDMDHENMFWYRQDPGLGLRLIYFSYDVKMKEKGDIPEGYSVSREKKERFSLILESASTNQTSMYLCASSLGSVSYNEQFFGPGTRLTVL.

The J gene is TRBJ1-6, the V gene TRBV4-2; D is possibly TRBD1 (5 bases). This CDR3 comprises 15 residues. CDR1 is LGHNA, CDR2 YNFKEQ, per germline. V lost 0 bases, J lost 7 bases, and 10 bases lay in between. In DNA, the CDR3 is TGTGCCAGCAGCCAAGATGGGGCGTCGAATTCACCCCTCCACTTT. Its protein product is CASSQDGASNSPLHF.

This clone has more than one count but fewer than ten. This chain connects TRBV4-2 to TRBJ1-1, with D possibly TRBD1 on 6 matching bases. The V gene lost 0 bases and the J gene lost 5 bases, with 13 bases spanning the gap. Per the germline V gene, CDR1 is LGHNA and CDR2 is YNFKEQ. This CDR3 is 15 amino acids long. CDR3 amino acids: CASSQEPAGETEAFF. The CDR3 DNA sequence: TGTGCCAGCAGCCAAGAACCGGCAGGGGAAACTGAAGCTTTCTTT.

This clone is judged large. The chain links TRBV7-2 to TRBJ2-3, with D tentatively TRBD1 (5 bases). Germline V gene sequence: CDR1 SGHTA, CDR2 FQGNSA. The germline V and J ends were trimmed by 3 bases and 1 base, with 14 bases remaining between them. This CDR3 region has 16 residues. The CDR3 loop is CASSFNGAGRTDTQYF. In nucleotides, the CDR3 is TGTGCCAGCAGCTTTAATGGGGCTGGGCGCACAGATACGCAGTATTTT.

The CDR3 region is CASSDLGTHSTDTQYF. In nucleotides, the CDR3 is TGTGCCAGCAGTGATTTGGGAACACATAGCACAGATACGCAGTATTTT. The J gene is TRBJ2-3, the V gene TRBV25-1; D gene unclear. The CDR3 is made up of 16 amino acids. V lost 3 bases and J lost 0, with 13 bases in between. CDR1 and CDR2 (germline): MGHDK, SYGVNS. Complete variable domain (other parts from reference TRBV25-1 and TRBJ2-3): EADIYQTPRYLVIGTGKKITLECSQTMGHDKMYWYQQDPGMELHLIHYSYGVNSTEKGDLSSESTVSRIRTEHFPLTLESARPSHTSQYLCASSDLGTHSTDTQYFGPGTRLTVL.